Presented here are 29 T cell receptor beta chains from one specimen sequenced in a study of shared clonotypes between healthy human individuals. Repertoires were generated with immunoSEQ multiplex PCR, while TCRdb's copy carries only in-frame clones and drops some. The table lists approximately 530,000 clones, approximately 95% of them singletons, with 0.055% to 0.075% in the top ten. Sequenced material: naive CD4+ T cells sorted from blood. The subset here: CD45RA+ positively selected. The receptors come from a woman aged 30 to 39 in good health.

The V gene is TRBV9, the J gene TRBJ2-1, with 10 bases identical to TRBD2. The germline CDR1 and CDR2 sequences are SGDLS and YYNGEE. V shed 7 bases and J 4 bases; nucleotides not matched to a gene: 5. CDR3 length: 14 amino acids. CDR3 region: CASGRTSGYNEQFF. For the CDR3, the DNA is TGTGCCAGCGGGCGGACTAGCGGATACAATGAGCAGTTCTTC.

The CDR3 is CASSLRQDTEAFF. The CDR3 DNA sequence: TGCGCCAGCAGCTTGAGACAGGACACTGAAGCTTTCTTT. This chain uses TRBV5-1 with TRBJ1-1; TRBD1 might be the D (6 bases). The germline V gene has CDR1 SGHRS and CDR2 YFSETQ. The CDR3 runs 13 residues. V lost 1 base to trimming and J lost 3 bases, with 7 bases between them.

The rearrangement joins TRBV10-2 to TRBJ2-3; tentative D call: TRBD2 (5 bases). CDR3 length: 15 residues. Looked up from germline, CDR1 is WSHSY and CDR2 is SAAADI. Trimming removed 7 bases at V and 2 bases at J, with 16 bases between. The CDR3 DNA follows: TGCGCCAGCAATGGAGGAGCGACCTCCACAGATACGCAGTATTTT. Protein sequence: CASNGGATSTDTQYF.

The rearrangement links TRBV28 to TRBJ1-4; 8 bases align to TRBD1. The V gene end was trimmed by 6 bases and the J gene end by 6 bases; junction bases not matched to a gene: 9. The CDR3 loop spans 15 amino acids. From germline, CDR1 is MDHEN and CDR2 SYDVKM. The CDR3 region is CASSLPGGIDEKLFF. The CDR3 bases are TGTGCCAGCAGCCTTCCAGGGGGCATTGATGAAAAACTGTTTTTT.

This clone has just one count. For the CDR3, the DNA is TGTGCCAGCAGCGTAGGGGACGCACAAGAGACCCAGTACTTC. Translating gives CASSVGDAQETQYF. The chain links TRBV9 to TRBJ2-5, with D perhaps matching TRBD1 or TRBD2 (5 bases each). CDR3 length: 14 residues. The V gene lost 0 bases and the J gene lost 2 bases, with 8 bases spanning the gap. Germline assignment: CDR1 SGDLS and CDR2 YYNGEE.

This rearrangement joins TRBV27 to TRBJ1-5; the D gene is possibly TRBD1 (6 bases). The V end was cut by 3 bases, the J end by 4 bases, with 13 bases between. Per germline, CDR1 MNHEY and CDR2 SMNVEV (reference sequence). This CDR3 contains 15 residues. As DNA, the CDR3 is TGTGCCAGCAGTTTCCCTCTTACAGGGAATCAGCCCCAGCATTTT. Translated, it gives CASSFPLTGNQPQHF.

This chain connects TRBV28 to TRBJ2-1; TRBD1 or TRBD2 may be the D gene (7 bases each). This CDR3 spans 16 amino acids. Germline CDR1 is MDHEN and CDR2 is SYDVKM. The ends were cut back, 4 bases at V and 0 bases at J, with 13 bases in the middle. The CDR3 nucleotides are TGTGCCAGCAGTTCGGGGGGACAGCTCTCCTACAATGAGCAGTTCTTC. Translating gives CASSSGGQLSYNEQFF.

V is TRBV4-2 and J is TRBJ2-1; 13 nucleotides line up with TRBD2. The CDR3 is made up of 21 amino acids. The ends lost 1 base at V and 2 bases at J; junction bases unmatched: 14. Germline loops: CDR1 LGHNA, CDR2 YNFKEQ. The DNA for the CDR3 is TGTGCCAGCAGCCAAGTGAGGTGGACTAGCGGGAGTGGTCTAACCTACAATGAGCAGTTCTTC. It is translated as CASSQVRWTSGSGLTYNEQFF.

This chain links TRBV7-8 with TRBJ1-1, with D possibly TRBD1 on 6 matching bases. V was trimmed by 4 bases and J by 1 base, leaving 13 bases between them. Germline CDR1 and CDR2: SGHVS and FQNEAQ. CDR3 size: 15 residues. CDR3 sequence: CASSSTGTPNTEAFF. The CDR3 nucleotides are TGTGCCAGCAGCTCAACAGGGACCCCGAACACTGAAGCTTTCTTT.

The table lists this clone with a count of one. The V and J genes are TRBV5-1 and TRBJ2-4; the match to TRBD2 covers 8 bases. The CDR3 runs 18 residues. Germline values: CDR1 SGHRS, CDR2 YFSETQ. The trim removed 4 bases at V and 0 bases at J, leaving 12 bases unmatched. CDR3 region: CASSPGDSGVLAKNIQYF. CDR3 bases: TGCGCCAGCAGCCCCGGGGATAGCGGGGTCCTAGCCAAAAACATTCAGTACTTC.

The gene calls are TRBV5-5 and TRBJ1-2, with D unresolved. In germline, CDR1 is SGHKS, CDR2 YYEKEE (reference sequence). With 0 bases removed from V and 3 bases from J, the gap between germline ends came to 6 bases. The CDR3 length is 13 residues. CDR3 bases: TGTGCCAGCAGCTTGGTCAGGTACTATGGCTACACCTTC. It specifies CASSLVRYYGYTF. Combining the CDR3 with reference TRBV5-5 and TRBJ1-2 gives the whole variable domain DAGVTQSPTHLIKTRGQQVTLRCSPISGHKSVSWYQQVLGQGPQFIFQYYEKEERGRGNFPDRFSARQFPNYSSELNVNALLLGDSALYLCASSLVRYYGYTFGSGTRLTVV.

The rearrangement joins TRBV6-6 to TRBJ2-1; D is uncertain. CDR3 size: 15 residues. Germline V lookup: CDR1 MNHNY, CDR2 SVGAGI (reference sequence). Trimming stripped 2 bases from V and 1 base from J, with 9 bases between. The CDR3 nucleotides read TGTGCCAGCAGTTACAGTGACACATCCTACAATGAGCAGTTCTTC. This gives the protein CASSYSDTSYNEQFF.

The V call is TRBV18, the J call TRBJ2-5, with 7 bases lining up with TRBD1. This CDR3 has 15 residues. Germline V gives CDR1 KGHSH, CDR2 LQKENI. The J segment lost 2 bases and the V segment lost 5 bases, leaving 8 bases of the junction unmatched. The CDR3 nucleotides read TGTGCCAGCTCAACATTTGGGGACAGTCAAGAGACCCAGTACTTC. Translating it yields CASSTFGDSQETQYF.

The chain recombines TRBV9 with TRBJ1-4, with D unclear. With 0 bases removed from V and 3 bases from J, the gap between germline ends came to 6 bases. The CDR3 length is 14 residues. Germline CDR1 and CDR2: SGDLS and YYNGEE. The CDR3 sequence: CASSVAAANEKLFF. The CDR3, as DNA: TGTGCCAGCAGCGTAGCTGCGGCTAATGAAAAACTGTTTTTT.

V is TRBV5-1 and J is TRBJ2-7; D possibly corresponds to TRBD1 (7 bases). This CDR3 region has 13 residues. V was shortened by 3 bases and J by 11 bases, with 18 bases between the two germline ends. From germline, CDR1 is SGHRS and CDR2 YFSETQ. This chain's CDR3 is CASSYAGGTGEYF. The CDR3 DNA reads TGCGCCAGCAGCTACGCAGGGGGTACGGGGGAGTACTTC.

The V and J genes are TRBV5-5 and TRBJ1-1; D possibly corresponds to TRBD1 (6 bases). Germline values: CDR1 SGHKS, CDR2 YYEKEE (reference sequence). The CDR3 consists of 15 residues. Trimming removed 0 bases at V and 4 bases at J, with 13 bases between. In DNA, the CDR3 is TGTGCCAGCAGCTTGGTACTTAGGGGGGCCACTGAAGCTTTCTTT. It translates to CASSLVLRGATEAFF.

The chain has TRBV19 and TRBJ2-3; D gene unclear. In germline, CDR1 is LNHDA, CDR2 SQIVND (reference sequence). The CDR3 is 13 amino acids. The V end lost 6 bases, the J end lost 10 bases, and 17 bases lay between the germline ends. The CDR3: CASSPPGGRSQYF. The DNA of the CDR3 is TGTGCCAGTAGCCCACCGGGTGGCAGATCGCAGTATTTT.

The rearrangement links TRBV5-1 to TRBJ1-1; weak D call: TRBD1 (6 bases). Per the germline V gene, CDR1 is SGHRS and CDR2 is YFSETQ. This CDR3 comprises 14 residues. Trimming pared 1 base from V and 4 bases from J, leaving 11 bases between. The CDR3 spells CASSLQGFGTEAFF. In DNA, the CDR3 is TGCGCCAGCAGCTTGCAGGGGTTCGGCACTGAAGCTTTCTTT.

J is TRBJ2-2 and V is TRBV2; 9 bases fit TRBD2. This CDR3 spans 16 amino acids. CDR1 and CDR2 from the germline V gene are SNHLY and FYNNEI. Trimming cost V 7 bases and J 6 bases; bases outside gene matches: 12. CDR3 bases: TGTGCCAGCAAAGTAGCGGGAGAGGGCAGGTCCGGGGAGCTGTTTTTT. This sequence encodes CASKVAGEGRSGELFF.

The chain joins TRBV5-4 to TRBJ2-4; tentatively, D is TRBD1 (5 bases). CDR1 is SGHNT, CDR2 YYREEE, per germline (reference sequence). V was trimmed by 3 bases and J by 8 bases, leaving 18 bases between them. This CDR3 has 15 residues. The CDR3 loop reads CASSSDPARADIQYF. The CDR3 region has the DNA TGTGCCAGCAGCTCCGACCCCGCCAGGGCAGACATTCAGTACTTC.

In nucleotides, the CDR3 is TGCAGCGTTGAAGATCAGCAAGGGACTGAAGCTTTCTTT. This encodes CSVEDQQGTEAFF. The chain combines TRBV29-1 with TRBJ1-1; D call uncertain. The CDR3 extends over 13 amino acids. Trimming stripped 0 bases from V and 5 bases from J, with 10 bases between. From germline, CDR1 is SQVTM and CDR2 ANQGSEA.

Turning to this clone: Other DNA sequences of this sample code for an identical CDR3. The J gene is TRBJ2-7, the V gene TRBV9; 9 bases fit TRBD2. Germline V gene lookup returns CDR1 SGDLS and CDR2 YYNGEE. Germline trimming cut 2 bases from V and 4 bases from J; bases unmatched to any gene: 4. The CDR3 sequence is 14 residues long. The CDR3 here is CASSVASGTYEQYF. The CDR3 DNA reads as TGTGCCAGCAGCGTGGCTAGCGGGACATACGAGCAGTACTTC.

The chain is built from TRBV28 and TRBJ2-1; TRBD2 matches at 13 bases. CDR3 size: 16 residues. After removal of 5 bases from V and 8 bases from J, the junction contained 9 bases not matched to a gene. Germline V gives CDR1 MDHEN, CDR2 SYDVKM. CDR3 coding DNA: TGTGCCAGCAGTCTACCCGGGACTAGCGGGAAATATGAGCAGTTCTTC. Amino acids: CASSLPGTSGKYEQFF.

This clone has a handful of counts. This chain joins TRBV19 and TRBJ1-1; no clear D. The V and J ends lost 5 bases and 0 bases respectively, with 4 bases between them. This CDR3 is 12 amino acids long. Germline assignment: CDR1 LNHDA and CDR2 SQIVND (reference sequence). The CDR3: CASSPVNTEAFF. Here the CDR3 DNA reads TGTGCCAGTAGTCCTGTGAACACTGAAGCTTTCTTT.

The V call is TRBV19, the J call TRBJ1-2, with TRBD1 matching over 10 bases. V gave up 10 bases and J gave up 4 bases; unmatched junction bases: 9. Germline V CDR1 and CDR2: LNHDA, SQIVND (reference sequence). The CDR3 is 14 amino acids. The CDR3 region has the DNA TGTGCCACCATGACAGGGGGCAAATTCTATGGCTACACCTTC. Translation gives CATMTGGKFYGYTF.

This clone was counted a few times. The CDR3 nucleotides read TGTGCCAGCAGTGCCAGGGAAACGAGCAATCAGCCCCAGCATTTT. As protein: CASSARETSNQPQHF. The rearrangement links TRBV6-4 to TRBJ1-5; D perhaps matches TRBD1 (5 bases). CDR1 is MRHNA, CDR2 SNTAGT, per germline. Trimming cost V 4 bases and J 1 base, with 11 bases left between them. The CDR3 consists of 15 residues.

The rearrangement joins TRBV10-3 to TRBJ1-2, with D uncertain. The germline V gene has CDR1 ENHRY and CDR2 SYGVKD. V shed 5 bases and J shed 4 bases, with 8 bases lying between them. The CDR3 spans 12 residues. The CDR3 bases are TGTGCCATCAGTACAGAAGCCTATGGCTACACCTTC. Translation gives CAISTEAYGYTF.

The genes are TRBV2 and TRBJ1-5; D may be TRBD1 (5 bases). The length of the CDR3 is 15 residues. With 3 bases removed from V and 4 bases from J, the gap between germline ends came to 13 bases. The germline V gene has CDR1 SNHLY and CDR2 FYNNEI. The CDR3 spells CASSDPGGSNQPQHF. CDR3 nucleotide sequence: TGTGCCAGCAGTGACCCCGGGGGGTCAAATCAGCCCCAGCATTTT.

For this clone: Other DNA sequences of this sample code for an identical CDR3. The DNA for the CDR3 is TGTGCCAGCAGCCGGGACCGTAGCAATCAGCCCCAGCATTTT. It is translated as CASSRDRSNQPQHF. The chain has TRBV6-5 and TRBJ1-5, with D tentatively TRBD1 (5 bases). The V end was cut by 6 bases, the J end by 0 bases, with 9 bases between. This CDR3 is built from 14 residues. CDR1 is MNHEY, CDR2 SVGAGI, per germline.